This T cell receptor (beta chain) stems from a study of immune cell composition in non-small cell lung cancer. Template was genomic DNA from frozen, unsorted single-cell suspensions. This CDR3 has 13 residues. Losses at the gene ends were 6 bases for V and 6 bases for J; bases not matched to a gene: 4. Germline lookup yields CDR1 MNHNS and CDR2 SASEGT. Sequencing used immunoSEQ multiplex PCR; TCRdb keeps in-frame clones, though not all of them. This sample has roughly 2,400 clones, with more than 65% found just once. The same data also went into a second study, on CD4 T cells in lung cancer.

The rearrangement links TRBV6-1 to TRBJ2-2, with 7 nucleotides matching TRBD2. Sample: lung tumor tissue. The receptor was derived from a human donor with non-small cell lung cancer. The CDR3 bases are TGTGCCAGCAGATATAGCGGGTCCGGGGAGCTGTTTTTT. Its translation: CASRYSGSGELFF.